Listed below are T cell receptor beta chains from one sample, sequenced in a study of blood T cell repertoires in COVID-19. TCRdb's table, derived via immunoSEQ multiplex PCR, lists solely in-frame clones and lacks some. Among roughly 90,000 clones listed, approximately 80% were seen once. Sequencing was done on a sample of peripheral blood. These receptors were taken from a woman in her seventies with acute or convalescent COVID-19. Both conserved end residues are part of each CDR3. Each record gives: V gene, J gene, clone size, D gene, CDR3 DNA, CDR3 protein. A D gene is named only where the DNA matches it firmly. Some rows have no size entry. The others give once, few or many, or a class for an expanded clone.

>TRBV6-5|TRBJ1-2|-|-
TGTGCCAGCAGCCACCCCGGTGACAGGACTGGGGGCTACACCTTC
CASSHPGDRTGGYTF
>TRBV30|TRBJ1-5|-|TRBD1
TGTGCCTGGAGCAGCGGGACAGGGGGAAATCAGCCCCAGCATTTT
CAWSSGTGGNQPQHF
>TRBV5-1|TRBJ2-2|-|-
TGCGCCAGCACGGACACCACGAACACCGGGGAGCTGTTTTTT
CASTDTTNTGELFF
>TRBV5-1|TRBJ2-4|-|TRBD2
TGCGCCAGCAGCACAAGACCGGGACTAGCGGGACCAAACATTCAGTACTTC
CASSTRPGLAGPNIQYF
>TRBV5-4|TRBJ1-4|-|TRBD1
TGTGCCAGCAGCTCAGGGGGAACTAATGAAAAACTGTTTTTT
CASSSGGTNEKLFF
>TRBV18|TRBJ1-2|-|TRBD1
TGTGCCAGCTCACCGACAGGGACAGGGAATGGCTACACCTTC
CASSPTGTGNGYTF
>TRBV6-5|TRBJ1-5|-|-
TGTGCCAGCAGCCACAGGATATGGCCCCAGCATTTT
CASSHRIWPQHF
>TRBV20-1|TRBJ2-7|-|-
TGCAGTGCTAGGGCCACCTACGAGCAGTACTTC
CSARATYEQYF
>TRBV21-1|TRBJ2-7|-|-
TGTGCCAGCAGCAAGGGGCCCCGGGACAGACACGAGCAGTACTTC
CASSKGPRDRHEQYF
>TRBV27|TRBJ2-3|-|TRBD2
TGTGCCAGCAGTTTATTGGGGGGGGCAGATACGCAGTATTTT
CASSLLGGADTQYF
>TRBV6-4|TRBJ1-5|-|-
TGTGCCAGCCGCCCGACAGCCGATAGCAATCAGCCCCAGCATTTT
CASRPTADSNQPQHF
>TRBV7-6|TRBJ1-5|-|-
TGTGCCAGCAGCTTAGAGGCAGGGGGCAATCAGCCCCAGCATTTT
CASSLEAGGNQPQHF
>TRBV5-1|TRBJ2-5|-|-
TGCGCCAGCAGCTCGACCGGGTTACAAGAGACCCAGTACTTC
CASSSTGLQETQYF
>TRBV28|TRBJ1-2|-|TRBD1
TGTGCCAGCAGTTTTTATACAGGGGGGTTCTATGGCTACACCTTC
CASSFYTGGFYGYTF
>TRBV6-5|TRBJ2-7|-|-
TGTGCCAGCACCCTTACCGGGGGACCCTACGAGCAGTACTTC
CASTLTGGPYEQYF
>TRBV9|TRBJ2-5|-|-
TGTGCCAGCAGCGTAGGCCCCGGGCAGGGCCAAGAGACCCAGTACTTC
CASSVGPGQGQETQYF
>TRBV5-4|TRBJ1-6|-|TRBD1
TGTACCAGCAGCCTTGGGGACAGGGGGGGTTCACCCCTCCACTTT
CTSSLGDRGGSPLHF
>TRBV7-2|TRBJ1-2|-|TRBD1
TGTGCCAGCAGCTTAGGCGGGGGTCAGGGGGCCAGCTATGGCTACACCTTC
CASSLGGGQGASYGYTF
>TRBV24-1|TRBJ2-7|-|TRBD1
TGTGCCACCAGTCCGAGGACAGGGGTTCTTCACGAGCAGTACTTC
CATSPRTGVLHEQYF
>TRBV3-1/TRBV3-2|TRBJ1-1|-|-
TGTGCCAGCAGCCCCAGGGGCACTGAAGCTTTCTTT
CASSPRGTEAFF
>TRBV5-4|TRBJ1-1|few|TRBD1
TGTGCCAGCAGCTCCTCCAGGGGGGCAGACACTGAAGCTTTCTTT
CASSSSRGADTEAFF
>TRBV10-3|TRBJ2-1|-|TRBD1
TGTGCCATCAGGAGACAGGGGAGGTTCAATGAGCAGTTCTTC
CAIRRQGRFNEQFF
>TRBV7-2|TRBJ2-1|few|-
TGTGCCAGCAGCTTAGAGCCCCGTGGTGAGCAGTTCTTC
CASSLEPRGEQFF
>TRBV14|TRBJ1-3|-|TRBD1
TGTGCCAGCAGCCAAGTTAGGGGGCTTGGAAACACCATATATTTT
CASSQVRGLGNTIYF
>TRBV5-1|TRBJ2-3|-|-
TGCGCCAGCAGTAAGGAGGATACGCAGTATTTT
CASSKEDTQYF
>TRBV5-1|TRBJ2-5|-|-
TGCGCCAGCAGTCGGGGGCAAGAGACCCAGTACTTC
CASSRGQETQYF
>TRBV6-5|TRBJ1-4|-|-
TGTGCCAGCAGTCTACTCCGGGGTGAAAAACTGTTTTTT
CASSLLRGEKLFF
>TRBV7-6|TRBJ1-1|-|-
TGTGCCAGCAGCTTAGGGCAGGGTCGAACTGAAGCTTTCTTT
CASSLGQGRTEAFF
>TRBV5-1|TRBJ2-2|-|-
TGCGCCAGCAGCTTCGGGCAGGGGAACACCGGGGAGCTGTTTTTT
CASSFGQGNTGELFF
>TRBV24-1|TRBJ2-1|-|TRBD1
TGTGCCACCAGTGTCCCGGGACAGGGCTTGAATGAGCAGTTCTTC
CATSVPGQGLNEQFF
>TRBV5-1|TRBJ2-1|-|TRBD2
TGCGCCAGCAGTATGGGACTAGCGGGAGTGTATGAGCAGTTCTTC
CASSMGLAGVYEQFF
>TRBV7-2|TRBJ2-1|few|-
TGTGCCAGCAGCTTAGCGACGACTCGCCACAATGAGCAGTTCTTC
CASSLATTRHNEQFF
>TRBV29-1|TRBJ2-5|-|TRBD1
TGCAGCGTTGAAGATCGGGACAGGATTCGGACCCAGTACTTC
CSVEDRDRIRTQYF
>TRBV5-1|TRBJ2-7|-|-
TGCGCCAGCAAGGAGCAGGGGGGATCCTACGAGCAGTACTTC
CASKEQGGSYEQYF
>TRBV19|TRBJ2-3|-|TRBD1
TGTGCCAGTAGGAGAGGTCGGACAGGGGGCACAGATACGCAGTATTTT
CASRRGRTGGTDTQYF
>TRBV7-2|TRBJ2-2|-|TRBD2
TGTGCCAGCAGCGTGCTAGCGGGGGGGCCTAACACCGGGGAGCTGTTTTTT
CASSVLAGGPNTGELFF
>TRBV5-6|TRBJ1-2|-|-
TGTGCCAGCAGCTTCCTCCAGGGTCTCTATGGCTACACCTTC
CASSFLQGLYGYTF
>TRBV2|TRBJ1-2|-|-
TGTGCCAGCAGCCTGGGGGGACGCTACACCTTC
CASSLGGRYTF
>TRBV28|TRBJ2-2|-|-
TGTGCCAGCCAGTTGCCCAGGCTAGGAGGGACCGGGGAGCTGTTTTTT
CASQLPRLGGTGELFF
>TRBV5-1|TRBJ2-1|-|-
TGCGCCAGCAGCCCAGATCGGGTACATGAGCAGTTCTTC
CASSPDRVHEQFF
>TRBV7-9|TRBJ2-1|-|-
TGTGCCAGCAGCACCCGCGGACCTAGCGCCAACAATGAGCAGTTCTTC
CASSTRGPSANNEQFF
>TRBV3-1/TRBV3-2|TRBJ1-1|-|TRBD1
TGTGCCAGCAGCCAAGGACAGGGATTCAGTGAAGCTTTCTTT
CASSQGQGFSEAFF
>TRBV5-6|TRBJ1-3|-|-
TGTGCCAGCAGCTTGCCAGCCTCAGGGGCTGGAAACACCATATATTTT
CASSLPASGAGNTIYF
>TRBV3-1/TRBV3-2|TRBJ1-6|-|-
TGTGCCAGCAGCCGAGGGACGGGAGGAATGGGTTCACCCCTCCACTTT
CASSRGTGGMGSPLHF
>TRBV5-1|TRBJ2-3|-|TRBD1
TGCGCCAGCAGCTTGCTAGGGACAGTTTTTCAAGATACGCAGTATTTT
CASSLLGTVFQDTQYF
>TRBV5-1|TRBJ2-5|-|TRBD1
TGCGCCAGCAGCTCTGAGGGGGCCCGGCTGAGGGCCCAGTACTTC
CASSSEGARLRAQYF
>TRBV6-5|TRBJ1-1|-|TRBD1
TGTGCCAGCAGTCGACAGGGGGCCTGGAACACTGAAGCTTTCTTT
CASSRQGAWNTEAFF
>TRBV9|TRBJ2-1|-|TRBD1
TGTGCCAGCAGCCCCCTCAGGGGGAAGTACAATGAGCAGTTCTTC
CASSPLRGKYNEQFF
>TRBV19|TRBJ1-4|-|TRBD1
TGTGCCAGTAGTCCGCGGACAGGGTGGGGTGAAAAACTGTTTTTT
CASSPRTGWGEKLFF
>TRBV6-4|TRBJ2-1|few|-
TGTGCCAGCAGGCAGGGAAATGAGCAGTTCTTC
CASRQGNEQFF
>TRBV2|TRBJ1-1|-|-
TGTGCCAGCAAGGGACAGAACACTGAAGCTTTCTTT
CASKGQNTEAFF
>TRBV7-2|TRBJ2-5|-|-
TGTGCCAGCAGCTCAGAGCTTAGGGGCGAGACCCAGTACTTC
CASSSELRGETQYF
>TRBV7-9|TRBJ2-2|once|TRBD1
TGTGCCAGCAGCCCCCCCGTAGGGACAGGGGGCACCGGGGAGCTGTTTTTT
CASSPPVGTGGTGELFF